This T cell receptor (beta chain) appears in the sequencing data of a study of shared clonotypes between healthy human individuals. TCRdb's copy holds only in-frame clones and misses some; the assay was immunoSEQ multiplex PCR. The sample gives a few hundred thousand clones, 95% to 96% of which show up once; around 0.097% is in the top ten. Whole-study results and caveats: Sequencing depth was expected to influence donor clonotype sharing.

As for this clone: The antigen is not known.

The CDR3 is 15 amino acids. Trimming took off 0 bases at V and 1 base at J, with 7 bases between the two ends. The V gene's germline CDR1 is LNHDA and CDR2 SQIVND (reference sequence). Naivety among CD8 cells was defined by CD45RO negativity and positive CCR7 selection, thereby excluding terminally differentiated effector memory CD45RA+ cells. Within Nashville, Tennessee resided all donors, each a Caucasian adult. The sequence was collected from a woman younger than 45 in good health. Sequenced sample: naive CD8+ T cells sorted from blood. The chain links TRBV19 to TRBJ1-5; D may be TRBD1 (5 bases). The CDR3: CASSIDHRSNQPQHF. The CDR3 DNA is TGTGCCAGTAGTATAGACCACAGGAGCAATCAGCCCCAGCATTTT.